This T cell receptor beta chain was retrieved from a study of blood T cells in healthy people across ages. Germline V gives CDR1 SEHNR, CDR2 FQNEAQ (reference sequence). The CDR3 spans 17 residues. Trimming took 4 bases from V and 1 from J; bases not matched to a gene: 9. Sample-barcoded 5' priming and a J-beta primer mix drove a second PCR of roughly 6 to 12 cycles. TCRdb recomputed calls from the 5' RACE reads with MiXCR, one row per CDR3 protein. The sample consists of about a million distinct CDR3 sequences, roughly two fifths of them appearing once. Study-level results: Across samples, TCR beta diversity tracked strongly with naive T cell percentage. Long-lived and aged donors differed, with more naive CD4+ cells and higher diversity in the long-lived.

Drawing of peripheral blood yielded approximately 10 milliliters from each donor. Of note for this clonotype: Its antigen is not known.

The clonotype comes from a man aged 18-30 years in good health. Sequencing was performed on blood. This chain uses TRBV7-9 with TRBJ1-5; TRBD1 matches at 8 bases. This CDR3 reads CASSWIPSGGSNQPQHF. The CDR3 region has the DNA TGTGCCAGCAGCTGGATACCCTCAGGGGGCAGCAATCAGCCCCAGCATTTT.